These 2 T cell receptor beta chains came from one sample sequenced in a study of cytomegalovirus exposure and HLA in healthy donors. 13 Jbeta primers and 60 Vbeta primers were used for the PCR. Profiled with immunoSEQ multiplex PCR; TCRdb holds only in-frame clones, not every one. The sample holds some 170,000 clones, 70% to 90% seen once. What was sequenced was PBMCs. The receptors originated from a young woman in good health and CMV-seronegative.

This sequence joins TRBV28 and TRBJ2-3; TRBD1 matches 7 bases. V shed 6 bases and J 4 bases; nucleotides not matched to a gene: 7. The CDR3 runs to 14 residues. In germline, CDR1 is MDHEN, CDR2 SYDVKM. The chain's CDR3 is CASRPTGSPDTQYF. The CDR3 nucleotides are TGTGCCAGCAGACCGACAGGGAGCCCAGATACGCAGTATTTT.

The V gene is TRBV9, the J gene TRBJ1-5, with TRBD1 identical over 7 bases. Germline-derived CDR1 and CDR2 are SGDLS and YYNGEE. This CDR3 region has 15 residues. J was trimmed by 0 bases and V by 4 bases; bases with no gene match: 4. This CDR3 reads CASSQTGFSNQPQHF. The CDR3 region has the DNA TGTGCCAGCAGCCAGACAGGGTTTAGCAATCAGCCCCAGCATTTT.